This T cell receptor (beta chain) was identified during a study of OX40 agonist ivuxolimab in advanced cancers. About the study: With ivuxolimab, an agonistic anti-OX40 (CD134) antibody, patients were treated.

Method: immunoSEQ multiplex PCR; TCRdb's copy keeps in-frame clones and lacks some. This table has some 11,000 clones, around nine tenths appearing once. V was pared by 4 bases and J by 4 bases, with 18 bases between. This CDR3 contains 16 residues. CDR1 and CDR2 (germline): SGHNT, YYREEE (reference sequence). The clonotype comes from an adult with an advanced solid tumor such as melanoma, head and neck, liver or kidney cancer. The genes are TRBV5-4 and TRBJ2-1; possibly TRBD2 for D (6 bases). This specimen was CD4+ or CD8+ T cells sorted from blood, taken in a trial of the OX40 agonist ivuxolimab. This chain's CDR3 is CASSNGVGLEYNEQFF. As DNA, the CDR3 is TGTGCCAGCAGCAATGGAGTGGGACTGGAATACAATGAGCAGTTCTTC.